The clone carrying this T cell receptor (beta chain) showed up many times. Unique molecular identifiers were incorporated during preparation of the TCRbeta library. TCRdb reprocessed the PCR reads with MiXCR, giving one entry per CDR3 protein. The top ten hold approximately 1% of the sample, which has around 680,000 distinct CDR3 sequences, 16% seen once. This entry is derived from a study of T-cell reconstitution after alpha-beta-depleted transplantation in children. Sequences were derived from PBMCs from the stem cell graft donor, sampled from the stem cell graft. The clonotype originates from a human donor who donated a stem cell graft to a child with acute myeloid leukemia.

This CDR3 reads CASSLALAGTDTQYF. CDR3 DNA: TGTGCCAGCAGCTTAGCGCTAGCGGGAACAGATACGCAGTATTTT. The chain joins TRBV11-2 to TRBJ2-3; 9 positions agree with TRBD2. The CDR3 has 15 amino acids. Per the germline V gene, CDR1 is SGHAT and CDR2 is FQNNGV. J gave up 3 bases and V 1 base, and 2 bases lay outside the gene matches.